These T cell receptor beta chains were read from a single sample in a study of blood T cells in healthy people across ages. Each CDR3 protein is one row after TCRdb ran MiXCR on the 5' RACE reads. The data contain hundreds of thousands of distinct CDR3 sequences, roughly 31% of them singletons. The sequenced sample was blood. Every receptor here comes from a woman aged 80 or older in good health. Each CDR3 is given with its conserved first and last residue. The order of the fields is D gene, clone size, V gene, J gene, CDR3 protein, CDR3 DNA. The D gene is left open where the match is weak. Size is omitted from some rows. Given values are once, few, many or a class for expanded clones.

d_call: TRBD1
clone_size: -
v_call: TRBV5-4
j_call: TRBJ2-1
cdr3_aa: CASSSHGTENYNEQFF
cdr3_nt: TGTGCCAGCAGCTCGCACGGGACAGAGAACTACAATGAGCAGTTCTTC

d_call: -
clone_size: many
v_call: TRBV13
j_call: TRBJ2-1
cdr3_aa: CASSLGGKRYNEQFF
cdr3_nt: TGTGCCAGCAGCTTAGGAGGGAAACGCTACAATGAGCAGTTCTTC

d_call: TRBD2
clone_size: -
v_call: TRBV13
j_call: TRBJ2-3
cdr3_aa: CASSPRLAGDVDTQYF
cdr3_nt: TGTGCCAGCAGCCCTCGACTAGCGGGAGATGTGGATACGCAGTATTTT

d_call: TRBD1
clone_size: many
v_call: TRBV27
j_call: TRBJ1-5
cdr3_aa: CASRGTGGDQPQHF
cdr3_nt: TGTGCCAGCAGGGGGACAGGGGGCGATCAGCCCCAGCATTTT

d_call: -
clone_size: many
v_call: TRBV9
j_call: TRBJ1-1
cdr3_aa: CASSPRVGGTEAFF
cdr3_nt: TGTGCCAGCAGCCCCAGGGTAGGCGGAACTGAAGCTTTCTTT

d_call: -
clone_size: -
v_call: TRBV30
j_call: TRBJ1-6
cdr3_aa: CAWSETRAVNSPLHF
cdr3_nt: TGTGCCTGGAGTGAAACCCGGGCCGTTAATTCACCCCTCCACTTT

d_call: TRBD1
clone_size: -
v_call: TRBV18
j_call: TRBJ2-1
cdr3_aa: CASSAGTVGNEQFF
cdr3_nt: TGTGCCAGCTCAGCCGGGACAGTAGGCAATGAGCAGTTCTTC

d_call: -
clone_size: few
v_call: TRBV5-1
j_call: TRBJ1-1
cdr3_aa: CASTLGGAMNTEAFF
cdr3_nt: TGCGCCAGCACCCTCGGGGGGGCCATGAACACTGAAGCTTTCTTT

d_call: -
clone_size: many
v_call: TRBV5-1
j_call: TRBJ2-1
cdr3_aa: CASSLTGTTYNEQFF
cdr3_nt: TGCGCCAGCAGCCTTACCGGGACGACGTACAATGAGCAGTTCTTC

d_call: TRBD2
clone_size: -
v_call: TRBV2
j_call: TRBJ2-3
cdr3_aa: CASSARGGSTDTQYF
cdr3_nt: TGTGCCAGCAGTGCCCGGGGGGGAAGCACAGATACGCAGTATTTT

d_call: -
clone_size: -
v_call: TRBV5-1
j_call: TRBJ1-1
cdr3_aa: CASSLVLGSTEAFF
cdr3_nt: TGCGCCAGCAGCTTGGTGTTGGGTTCCACCGAAGCTTTCTTT

d_call: -
clone_size: many
v_call: TRBV20-1
j_call: TRBJ2-7
cdr3_aa: CSAGVGGNEQYF
cdr3_nt: TGCAGTGCTGGGGTAGGGGGGAACGAGCAGTACTTC

d_call: -
clone_size: -
v_call: TRBV7-2
j_call: TRBJ2-7
cdr3_aa: CASSLDRGRDEQYF
cdr3_nt: TGTGCCAGCAGCTTAGACCGGGGTCGTGACGAGCAGTACTTC

d_call: TRBD1
clone_size: -
v_call: TRBV6-6
j_call: TRBJ1-1
cdr3_aa: CASSYGGQGQKNTEAFF
cdr3_nt: TGTGCCAGCAGTTACGGGGGACAGGGGCAAAAGAACACTGAAGCTTTCTTT

d_call: -
clone_size: many
v_call: TRBV25-1
j_call: TRBJ2-7
cdr3_aa: CASSESLGGKSYEQYF
cdr3_nt: TGTGCCAGCAGTGAATCCCTGGGGGGAAAGTCCTACGAGCAGTACTTC

d_call: -
clone_size: -
v_call: TRBV20-1
j_call: TRBJ1-1
cdr3_aa: CSARVQNTEAFF
cdr3_nt: TGCAGTGCTAGAGTCCAGAACACTGAAGCTTTCTTT

d_call: -
clone_size: -
v_call: TRBV12-3/TRBV12-4
j_call: TRBJ2-5
cdr3_aa: CASSLRPEQETQYF
cdr3_nt: TGTGCCAGCAGTCTCAGGCCTGAACAAGAGACCCAGTACTTC

d_call: TRBD2
clone_size: few
v_call: TRBV10-3
j_call: TRBJ2-2
cdr3_aa: CAILASGGAANTGELFF
cdr3_nt: TGTGCCATCCTCGCTAGCGGGGGGGCCGCGAACACCGGGGAGCTGTTTTTT

d_call: TRBD2
clone_size: many
v_call: TRBV11-1
j_call: TRBJ2-5
cdr3_aa: CASSLASGGPQETQYF
cdr3_nt: TGTGCCAGCAGCTTAGCCAGCGGGGGGCCCCAAGAGACCCAGTACTTC

d_call: -
clone_size: many
v_call: TRBV6-2/TRBV6-3
j_call: TRBJ2-5
cdr3_aa: CASSSLGLTGTPYETQYF
cdr3_nt: TGTGCCAGCAGTTCTCTGGGACTTACCGGGACTCCTTACGAGACCCAGTACTTC

d_call: -
clone_size: -
v_call: TRBV7-2
j_call: TRBJ2-1
cdr3_aa: CASRREAGDEQFF
cdr3_nt: TGTGCCAGCAGGAGGGAGGCTGGAGATGAGCAGTTCTTC

d_call: -
clone_size: few
v_call: TRBV12-3/TRBV12-4
j_call: TRBJ2-2
cdr3_aa: CASSFGGNTGELFF
cdr3_nt: TGTGCCAGCAGTTTTGGGGGAAACACCGGGGAGCTGTTTTTT

d_call: TRBD2
clone_size: many
v_call: TRBV6-2/TRBV6-3
j_call: TRBJ2-5
cdr3_aa: CASSYELAVYQETQYF
cdr3_nt: TGTGCCAGCAGTTACGAGCTAGCGGTGTACCAAGAGACCCAGTACTTC

d_call: -
clone_size: many
v_call: TRBV20-1
j_call: TRBJ2-3
cdr3_aa: CSAIGDSTDTQYF
cdr3_nt: TGCAGTGCAATAGGGGACAGCACAGATACGCAGTATTTT

d_call: -
clone_size: few
v_call: TRBV21-1
j_call: TRBJ1-5
cdr3_aa: CASSKMGPAVPLHQPQHF
cdr3_nt: TGTGCCAGCAGCAAAATGGGCCCGGCGGTACCCTTACATCAGCCCCAGCATTTT

d_call: -
clone_size: -
v_call: TRBV5-1
j_call: TRBJ2-1
cdr3_aa: CASSLTGNLYNEQFF
cdr3_nt: TGCGCCAGCAGCTTGACAGGGAACCTCTACAATGAGCAGTTCTTC

d_call: -
clone_size: -
v_call: TRBV4-1
j_call: TRBJ1-3
cdr3_aa: CASSQDRAGNPTGNTVYF
cdr3_nt: TGCGCCAGCAGCCAAGATAGAGCAGGGAACCCAACTGGAAACACCGTATATTTT

d_call: -
clone_size: -
v_call: TRBV2
j_call: TRBJ1-4
cdr3_aa: CASSGTGIEKLFF
cdr3_nt: TGTGCCAGCAGTGGGACGGGCATTGAAAAACTGTTTTTT

d_call: -
clone_size: few
v_call: TRBV20-1
j_call: TRBJ1-1
cdr3_aa: CSARGGRWGSNTEAFF
cdr3_nt: TGCAGTGCTAGAGGTGGGCGTTGGGGGTCGAACACTGAAGCTTTCTTT

d_call: -
clone_size: -
v_call: TRBV7-3
j_call: TRBJ2-3
cdr3_aa: CASSLKRAVGSLDTDTQYF
cdr3_nt: TGTGCCAGCAGCTTAAAACGGGCGGTCGGGAGTCTGGACACAGATACGCAGTATTTT

d_call: -
clone_size: -
v_call: TRBV20-1
j_call: TRBJ2-3
cdr3_aa: CSARGDHTDTQYF
cdr3_nt: TGCAGTGCTAGAGGGGACCACACAGATACGCAGTATTTT

d_call: -
clone_size: -
v_call: TRBV6-6
j_call: TRBJ2-5
cdr3_aa: CASSFLSETQYF
cdr3_nt: TGTGCCAGCAGTTTTCTATCAGAGACCCAGTACTTC

d_call: -
clone_size: -
v_call: TRBV7-8
j_call: TRBJ2-1
cdr3_aa: CASSLDRFGGEQFF
cdr3_nt: TGTGCCAGCAGCCTGGACAGGTTCGGGGGTGAGCAGTTCTTC

d_call: TRBD1
clone_size: -
v_call: TRBV6-2/TRBV6-3
j_call: TRBJ1-5
cdr3_aa: CASRQQGSGNQPQHF
cdr3_nt: TGTGCCAGCAGGCAACAGGGGTCAGGCAATCAGCCCCAGCATTTT

d_call: TRBD2
clone_size: -
v_call: TRBV6-5
j_call: TRBJ2-1
cdr3_aa: CASSYSLAGFEDEQFF
cdr3_nt: TGTGCCAGCAGTTACTCGCTAGCGGGGTTTGAAGATGAGCAGTTCTTC

d_call: TRBD2
clone_size: many
v_call: TRBV18
j_call: TRBJ2-1
cdr3_aa: CASSPAGGPNGQFF
cdr3_nt: TGTGCCAGCTCACCCGCGGGGGGGCCCAATGGGCAGTTCTTC

d_call: -
clone_size: few
v_call: TRBV20-1
j_call: TRBJ1-5
cdr3_aa: CSATTLYSPRGPQHF
cdr3_nt: TGCAGTGCCACCACTCTATACAGCCCCAGGGGACCCCAGCATTTT

d_call: TRBD1
clone_size: many
v_call: TRBV28
j_call: TRBJ2-7
cdr3_aa: CASSVQGVTYEQYF
cdr3_nt: TGTGCCAGCAGTGTACAGGGGGTAACCTACGAGCAGTACTTC

d_call: -
clone_size: -
v_call: TRBV7-2
j_call: TRBJ2-7
cdr3_aa: CASSLVDYYEQYF
cdr3_nt: TGTGCCAGCAGCTTAGTAGATTACTACGAGCAGTACTTC

d_call: TRBD1
clone_size: many
v_call: TRBV20-1
j_call: TRBJ1-6
cdr3_aa: CSARDRGQHNSPLHF
cdr3_nt: TGCAGTGCTAGAGATCGGGGACAGCATAATTCACCCCTCCACTTT

d_call: TRBD2
clone_size: -
v_call: TRBV6-1
j_call: TRBJ2-3
cdr3_aa: CASSSGTSGPDTQYF
cdr3_nt: TGTGCCAGCAGTTCCGGGACTAGCGGGCCAGATACGCAGTATTTT

d_call: TRBD1
clone_size: many
v_call: TRBV10-3
j_call: TRBJ2-1
cdr3_aa: CAISLTGLRNEQFF
cdr3_nt: TGTGCCATCAGCCTGACAGGGTTACGCAATGAGCAGTTCTTC

d_call: -
clone_size: many
v_call: TRBV29-1
j_call: TRBJ2-3
cdr3_aa: CSVGTNADTQYF
cdr3_nt: TGCAGCGTTGGGACTAATGCAGATACGCAGTATTTT

d_call: -
clone_size: many
v_call: TRBV6-1
j_call: TRBJ2-3
cdr3_aa: CASGRGQAADTQYF
cdr3_nt: TGTGCCAGCGGGAGAGGACAAGCGGCGGATACGCAGTATTTT

d_call: -
clone_size: many
v_call: TRBV20-1
j_call: TRBJ2-7
cdr3_aa: CSASMGVGEQYF
cdr3_nt: TGCAGTGCTAGTATGGGGGTAGGGGAGCAGTACTTC

d_call: -
clone_size: few
v_call: TRBV30
j_call: TRBJ2-4
cdr3_aa: CAWASKNIQYF
cdr3_nt: TGTGCCTGGGCTTCCAAAAACATTCAGTACTTC

d_call: TRBD2
clone_size: many
v_call: TRBV6-2/TRBV6-3
j_call: TRBJ2-5
cdr3_aa: CASSYQAGVYETQYF
cdr3_nt: TGTGCCAGCAGTTACCAAGCGGGGGTATACGAGACCCAGTACTTC

d_call: -
clone_size: -
v_call: TRBV30
j_call: TRBJ2-3
cdr3_aa: CASLPGVNTDTQYF
cdr3_nt: TGTGCCTCCTTACCGGGGGTTAACACAGATACGCAGTATTTT

d_call: TRBD1
clone_size: -
v_call: TRBV28
j_call: TRBJ1-3
cdr3_aa: CASSGPGTGVGNTIYF
cdr3_nt: TGTGCCAGCAGTGGACCCGGGACAGGGGTTGGAAACACCATATATTTT

d_call: TRBD2
clone_size: many
v_call: TRBV28
j_call: TRBJ2-1
cdr3_aa: CASILSRGGSIDEQFF
cdr3_nt: TGTGCCAGCATCCTCTCGCGGGGGGGCAGCATCGATGAGCAGTTCTTC

d_call: TRBD1
clone_size: few
v_call: TRBV29-1
j_call: TRBJ1-1
cdr3_aa: CSGGFQGAEAFF
cdr3_nt: TGCAGCGGCGGATTTCAGGGGGCGGAAGCTTTCTTT

d_call: -
clone_size: many
v_call: TRBV9
j_call: TRBJ2-3
cdr3_aa: CASSEGMATRRTDTQYF
cdr3_nt: TGTGCCAGCAGCGAGGGCATGGCGACCCGACGCACAGATACGCAGTATTTT

d_call: -
clone_size: few
v_call: TRBV28
j_call: TRBJ2-7
cdr3_aa: CASQGDPPPEQYF
cdr3_nt: TGTGCCAGCCAAGGGGACCCGCCCCCCGAGCAGTACTTC

d_call: -
clone_size: -
v_call: TRBV27
j_call: TRBJ2-6
cdr3_aa: CASSLVGGLGANVLTF
cdr3_nt: TGTGCCAGCAGTCTGGTGGGGGGGCTCGGGGCCAACGTCCTGACTTTC